This TCR beta chain appears in the sequencing data of a study of cytomegalovirus exposure and HLA in healthy donors. This clone showed up just a few times. Germline and junction disagree at one end, which may indicate a read error. PCR was performed using 60 Vbeta and 13 Jbeta primers. The repertoire was sequenced with immunoSEQ multiplex PCR; TCRdb's copy has only in-frame clones and lacks some. Of more than 85,000 clones listed, 69% were seen once; the top ten hold 5.4%. CDR3 length equals 14 residues. Germline CDR1 is ENHRY and CDR2 is SYGVKD. The receptor was derived from a woman in her 70s in good health and CMV-seropositive. The sequencing input was PBMCs. The rearrangement uses TRBV10-3 and TRBJ2-7, with D perhaps TRBD2 (6 bases). The CDR3 region has the DNA TGTGCCAGCAGTTACAGGAGGGGTGGCTACGAGCAGTACTTC. Translated, it gives CASSYRRGGYEQYF.